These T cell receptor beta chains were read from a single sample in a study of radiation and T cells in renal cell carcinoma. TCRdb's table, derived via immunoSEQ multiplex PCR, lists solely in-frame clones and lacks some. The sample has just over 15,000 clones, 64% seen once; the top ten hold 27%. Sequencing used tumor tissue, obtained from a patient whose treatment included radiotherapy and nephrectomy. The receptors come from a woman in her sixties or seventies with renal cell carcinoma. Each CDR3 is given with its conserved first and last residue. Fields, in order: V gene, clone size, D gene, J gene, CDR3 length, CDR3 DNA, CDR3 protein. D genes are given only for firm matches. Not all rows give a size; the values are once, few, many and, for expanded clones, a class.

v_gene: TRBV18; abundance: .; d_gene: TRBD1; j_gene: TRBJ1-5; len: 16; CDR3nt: TGTGCCAGCTCATCAGGGGCAGGGGGACGCAATCAGCCCCAGCATTTT; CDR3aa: CASSSGAGGRNQPQHF
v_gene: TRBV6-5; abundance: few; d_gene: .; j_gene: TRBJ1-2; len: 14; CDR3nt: TGTGCCAGCAGTTACCGGATCTGGGGCTATGGCTACACCTTC; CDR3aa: CASSYRIWGYGYTF
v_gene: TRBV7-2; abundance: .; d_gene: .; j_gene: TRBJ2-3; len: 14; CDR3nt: TGTGCCAGCAGCTTCAGCGGCCCCACAGATACGCAGTATTTT; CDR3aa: CASSFSGPTDTQYF
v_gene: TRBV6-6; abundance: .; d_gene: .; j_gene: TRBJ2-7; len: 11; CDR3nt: TGTGCCAGTCGATCATTCTACGAGCAGTACTTC; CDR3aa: CASRSFYEQYF
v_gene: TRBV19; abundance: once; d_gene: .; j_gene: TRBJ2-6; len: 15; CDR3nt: TGTGCCAGTAAGACAGATCACTCTGGGGCCAACGTCCTGACTTTC; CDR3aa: CASKTDHSGANVLTF
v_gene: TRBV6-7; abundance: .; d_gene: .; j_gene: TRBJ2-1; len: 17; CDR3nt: TGTGCCAGCAGCGTTAATAGCGGCCCATTCTCCTACAATGAGCAGTTCTTC; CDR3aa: CASSVNSGPFSYNEQFF
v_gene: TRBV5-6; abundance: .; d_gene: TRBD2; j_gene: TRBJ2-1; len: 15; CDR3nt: TGTGCCAGCAGGGACCCTAGCGGGAGGGACAATGAGCAGTTCTTC; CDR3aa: CASRDPSGRDNEQFF
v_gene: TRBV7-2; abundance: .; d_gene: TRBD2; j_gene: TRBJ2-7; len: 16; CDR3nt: TGTGCCAGCAGCTTAGGGAGGACTAGCGGGGCGAGCGAGCAGTACTTC; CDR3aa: CASSLGRTSGASEQYF
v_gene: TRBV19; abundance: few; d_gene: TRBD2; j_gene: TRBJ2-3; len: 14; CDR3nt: TGTGCCCCCAGGCAGCGGGGGGCTTCAGATACGCAGTATTTT; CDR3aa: CAPRQRGASDTQYF
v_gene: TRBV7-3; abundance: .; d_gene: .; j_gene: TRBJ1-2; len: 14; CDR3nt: TGTGCCAGCAGCTCCGGGACACTTAACTATGGCTACACCTTC; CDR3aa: CASSSGTLNYGYTF